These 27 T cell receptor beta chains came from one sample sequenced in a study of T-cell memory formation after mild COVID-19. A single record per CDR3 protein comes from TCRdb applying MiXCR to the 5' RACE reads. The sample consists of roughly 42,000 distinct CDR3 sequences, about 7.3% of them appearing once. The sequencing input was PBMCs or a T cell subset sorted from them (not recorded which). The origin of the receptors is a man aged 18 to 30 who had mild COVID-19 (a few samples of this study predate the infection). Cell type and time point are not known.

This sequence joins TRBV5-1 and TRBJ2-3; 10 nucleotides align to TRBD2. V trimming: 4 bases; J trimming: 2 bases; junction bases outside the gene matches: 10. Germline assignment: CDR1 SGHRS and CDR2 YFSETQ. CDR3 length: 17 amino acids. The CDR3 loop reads CASSRGLAGVSTDTQYF. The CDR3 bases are TGCGCCAGCAGCCGAGGGCTAGCGGGGGTCTCCACAGATACGCAGTATTTT.

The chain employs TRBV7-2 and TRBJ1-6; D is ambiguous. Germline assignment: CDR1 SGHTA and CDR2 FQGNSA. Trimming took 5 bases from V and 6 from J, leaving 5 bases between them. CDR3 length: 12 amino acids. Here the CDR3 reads CASSQINSPLHF. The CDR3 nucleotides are TGTGCCAGCAGCCAGATTAATTCACCCCTCCACTTT.

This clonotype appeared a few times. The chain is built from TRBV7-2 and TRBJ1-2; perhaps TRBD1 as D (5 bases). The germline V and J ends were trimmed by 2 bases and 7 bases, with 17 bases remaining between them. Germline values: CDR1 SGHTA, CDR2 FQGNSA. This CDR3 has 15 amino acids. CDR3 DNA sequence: TGTGCCAGCAGCTTACAGGCAAACCGGGACGGTGGCTACACCTTC. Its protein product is CASSLQANRDGGYTF.

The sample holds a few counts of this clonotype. The CDR3 loop reads CASSQTGDGYTF. CDR3 nucleotides: TGTGCCAGCAGTCAGACAGGGGATGGCTACACCTTC. V is TRBV27 and J is TRBJ1-2; 8 bases agree with TRBD1. The CDR3 loop spans 12 amino acids. V lost 5 bases, J lost 6 bases, and 2 bases stayed unmatched. Per the germline V gene, CDR1 is MNHEY and CDR2 is SMNVEV (reference sequence).

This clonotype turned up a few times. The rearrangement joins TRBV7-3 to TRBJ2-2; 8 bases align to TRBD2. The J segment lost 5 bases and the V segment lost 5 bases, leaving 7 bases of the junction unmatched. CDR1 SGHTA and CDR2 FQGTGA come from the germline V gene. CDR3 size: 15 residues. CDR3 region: CASSSAGGRTGELFF. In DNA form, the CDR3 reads TGTGCCAGCAGCAGCGCGGGGGGTAGGACCGGGGAGCTGTTTTTT. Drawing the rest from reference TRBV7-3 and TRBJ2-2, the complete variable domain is GAGVSQTPSNKVTEKGKYVELRCDPISGHTALYWYRQSLGQGPEFLIYFQGTGAADDSGLPNDRFFAVRPEGSVSTLKIQRTERGDSAVYLCASSSAGGRTGELFFGEGSRLTVL.

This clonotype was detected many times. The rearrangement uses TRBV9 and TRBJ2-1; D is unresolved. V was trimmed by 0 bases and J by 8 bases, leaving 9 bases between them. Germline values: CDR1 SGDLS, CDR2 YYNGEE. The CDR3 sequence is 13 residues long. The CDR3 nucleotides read TGTGCCAGCAGCGTAGGTATCCGGGATGAGCAGTTCTTC. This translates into CASSVGIRDEQFF.

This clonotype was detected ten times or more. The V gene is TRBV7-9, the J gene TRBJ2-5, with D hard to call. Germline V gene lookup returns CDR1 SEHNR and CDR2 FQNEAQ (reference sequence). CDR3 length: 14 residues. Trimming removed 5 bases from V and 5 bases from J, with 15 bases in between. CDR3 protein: CASSPRSLAETQYF. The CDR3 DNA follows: TGTGCCAGCAGCCCGAGGTCCTTGGCGGAGACCCAGTACTTC. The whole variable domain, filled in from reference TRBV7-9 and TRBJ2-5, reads DTGVSQNPRHKITKRGQNVTFRCDPISEHNRLYWYRQTLGQGPEFLTYFQNEAQLEKSRLLSDRFSAERPKGSFSTLEIQRTEQGDSAMYLCASSPRSLAETQYFGPGTRLLVL.

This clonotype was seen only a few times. The CDR3 DNA reads TGTGCCAGCAGTTTAGCGGCAGCTCAAGAGACCCAGTACTTC. Encoded protein: CASSLAAAQETQYF. V gene TRBV12-3 or TRBV12-4 combines with J gene TRBJ2-5; D is undetermined. V was cut by 0 bases and J by 2 bases, with 7 bases left in between. There are 14 residues in the CDR3.

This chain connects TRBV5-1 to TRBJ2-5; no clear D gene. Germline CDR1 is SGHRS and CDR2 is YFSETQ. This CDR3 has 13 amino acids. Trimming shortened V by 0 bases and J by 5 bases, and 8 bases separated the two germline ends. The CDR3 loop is CASSLVGYETQYF. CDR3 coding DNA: TGCGCCAGCAGCTTGGTAGGGTATGAGACCCAGTACTTC. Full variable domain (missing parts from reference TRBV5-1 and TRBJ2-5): KAGVTQTPRYLIKTRGQQVTLSCSPISGHRSVSWYQQTPGQGLQFLFEYFSETQRNKGNFPGRFSGRQFSNSRSEMNVSTLELGDSALYLCASSLVGYETQYFGPGTRLLVL.

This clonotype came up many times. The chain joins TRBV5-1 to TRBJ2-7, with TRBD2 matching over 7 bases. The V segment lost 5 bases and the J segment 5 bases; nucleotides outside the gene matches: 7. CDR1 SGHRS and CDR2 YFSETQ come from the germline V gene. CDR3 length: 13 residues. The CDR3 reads CASSGGSGDEQYF. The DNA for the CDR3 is TGCGCCAGCAGTGGCGGGAGTGGCGACGAGCAGTACTTC. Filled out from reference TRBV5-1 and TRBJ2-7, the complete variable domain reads KAGVTQTPRYLIKTRGQQVTLSCSPISGHRSVSWYQQTPGQGLQFLFEYFSETQRNKGNFPGRFSGRQFSNSRSEMNVSTLELGDSALYLCASSGGSGDEQYFGPGTRLTVT.

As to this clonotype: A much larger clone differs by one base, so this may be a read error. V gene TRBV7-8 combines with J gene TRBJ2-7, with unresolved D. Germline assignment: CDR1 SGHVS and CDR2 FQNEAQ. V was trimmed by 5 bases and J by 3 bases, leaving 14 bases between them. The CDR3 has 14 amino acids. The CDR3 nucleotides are TGTGCCAGCAGCCCACGCGACGCTAGCTACGAGCAGTACTTC. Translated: CASSPRDASYEQYF.

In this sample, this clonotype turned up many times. CDR3 DNA: TGCAGTGGATTCCCCTACCTGGACGGAATTTATAGCTACACCTTC. As protein: CSGFPYLDGIYSYTF. The chain joins TRBV20-1 to TRBJ1-2; D remains unclear. CDR3 size: 15 residues. Per the germline V gene, CDR1 is DFQATT and CDR2 is SNEGSKA (reference sequence). V was trimmed by 7 bases and J by 9 bases, leaving 27 bases between them.

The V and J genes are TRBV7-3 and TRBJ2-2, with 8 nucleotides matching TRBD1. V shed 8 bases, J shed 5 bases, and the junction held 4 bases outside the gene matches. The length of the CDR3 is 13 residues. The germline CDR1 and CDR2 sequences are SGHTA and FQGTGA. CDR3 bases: TGTGCCAGCTCGACAGGGGTAACCGGGGAGCTGTTTTTT. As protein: CASSTGVTGELFF.

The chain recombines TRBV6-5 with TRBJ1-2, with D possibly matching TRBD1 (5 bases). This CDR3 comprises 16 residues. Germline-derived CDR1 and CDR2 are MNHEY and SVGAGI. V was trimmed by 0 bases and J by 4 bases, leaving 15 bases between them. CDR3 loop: CASSYSGQGSVYGYTF. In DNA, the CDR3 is TGTGCCAGCAGTTACTCGGGGCAGGGTAGTGTCTATGGCTACACCTTC.

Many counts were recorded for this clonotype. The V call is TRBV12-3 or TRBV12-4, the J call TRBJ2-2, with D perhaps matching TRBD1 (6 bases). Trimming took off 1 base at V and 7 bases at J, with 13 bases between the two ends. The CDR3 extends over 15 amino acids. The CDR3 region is CASSLGRQGSGELFF. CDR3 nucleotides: TGTGCCAGCAGTTTAGGGCGGCAGGGGAGCGGGGAGCTGTTTTTT.

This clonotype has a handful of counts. CDR3 in DNA: TGTGCCAGCAGTGAAGGGGTACTTAACTATGGCTACACCTTC. The encoded protein is CASSEGVLNYGYTF. The chain links TRBV2 to TRBJ1-2; D not certain. The CDR3 length is 14 residues. V was clipped by 1 base and J by 1 base, with 7 bases between them. Germline CDR1 and CDR2: SNHLY and FYNNEI.

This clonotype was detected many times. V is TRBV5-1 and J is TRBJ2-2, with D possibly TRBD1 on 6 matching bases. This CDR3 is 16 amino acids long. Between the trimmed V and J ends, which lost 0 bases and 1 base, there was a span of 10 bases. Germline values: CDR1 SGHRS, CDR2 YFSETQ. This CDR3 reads CASSLDGQLNTGELFF. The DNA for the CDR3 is TGCGCCAGCAGCTTGGATGGACAGTTGAACACCGGGGAGCTGTTTTTT.

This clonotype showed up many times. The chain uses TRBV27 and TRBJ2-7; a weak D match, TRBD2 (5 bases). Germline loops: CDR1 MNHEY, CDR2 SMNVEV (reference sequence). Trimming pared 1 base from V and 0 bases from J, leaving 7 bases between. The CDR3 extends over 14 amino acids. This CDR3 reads CASSLWESSYEQYF. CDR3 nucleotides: TGTGCCAGCAGTTTATGGGAGAGCTCCTACGAGCAGTACTTC.

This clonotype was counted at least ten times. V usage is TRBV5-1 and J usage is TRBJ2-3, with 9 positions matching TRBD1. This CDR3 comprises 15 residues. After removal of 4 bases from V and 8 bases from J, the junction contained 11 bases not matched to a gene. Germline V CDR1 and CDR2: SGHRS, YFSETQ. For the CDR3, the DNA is TGCGCCAGCAGCCCCGGGACAGGGATAGGAGGTACGCAGTATTTT. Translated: CASSPGTGIGGTQYF. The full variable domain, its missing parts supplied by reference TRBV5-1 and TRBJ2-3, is KAGVTQTPRYLIKTRGQQVTLSCSPISGHRSVSWYQQTPGQGLQFLFEYFSETQRNKGNFPGRFSGRQFSNSRSEMNVSTLELGDSALYLCASSPGTGIGGTQYFGPGTRLTVL.

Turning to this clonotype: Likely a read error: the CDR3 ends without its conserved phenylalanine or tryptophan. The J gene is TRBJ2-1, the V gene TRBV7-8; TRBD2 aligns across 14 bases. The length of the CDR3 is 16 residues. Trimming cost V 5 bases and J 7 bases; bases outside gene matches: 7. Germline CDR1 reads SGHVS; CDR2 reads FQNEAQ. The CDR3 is CASSRLAGGSRNEQFS. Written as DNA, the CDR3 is TGTGCCAGCAGCAGACTAGCGGGGGGGAGTAGGAATGAGCAGTTCTCC.

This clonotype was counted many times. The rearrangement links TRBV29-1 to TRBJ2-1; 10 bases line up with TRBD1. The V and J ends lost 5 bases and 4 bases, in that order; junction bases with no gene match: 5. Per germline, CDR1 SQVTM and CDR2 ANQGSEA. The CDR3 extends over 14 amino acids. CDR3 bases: TGCAGCGTTCCCGGGACAGGGGCTTACAATGAGCAGTTCTTC. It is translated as CSVPGTGAYNEQFF.

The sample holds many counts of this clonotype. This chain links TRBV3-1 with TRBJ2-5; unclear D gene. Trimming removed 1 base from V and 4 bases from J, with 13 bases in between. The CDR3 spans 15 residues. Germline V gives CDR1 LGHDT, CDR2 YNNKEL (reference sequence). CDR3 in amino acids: CASSQGPLGRETQYF. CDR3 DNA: TGTGCCAGCAGCCAAGGGCCGCTAGGCCGAGAGACCCAGTACTTC.

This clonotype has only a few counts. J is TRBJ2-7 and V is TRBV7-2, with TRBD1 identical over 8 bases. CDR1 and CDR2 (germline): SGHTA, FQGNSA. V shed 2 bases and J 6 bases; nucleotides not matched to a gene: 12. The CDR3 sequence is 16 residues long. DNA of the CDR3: TGTGCCAGCAGCTTAAGACAGGGGCCGGGAGTACGCGAGCAGTACTTC. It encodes CASSLRQGPGVREQYF.

CDR3 nucleotide sequence: TGTGCCAGCAGTAGAGGACAGGGCTATGGCTACACCTTC. Residues: CASSRGQGYGYTF. V is TRBV12-3 or TRBV12-4 and J is TRBJ1-2; 8 bases are a match to TRBD1. This CDR3 spans 13 amino acids. With V trimmed by 5 bases and J by 4 bases, 3 bases remained unmatched.

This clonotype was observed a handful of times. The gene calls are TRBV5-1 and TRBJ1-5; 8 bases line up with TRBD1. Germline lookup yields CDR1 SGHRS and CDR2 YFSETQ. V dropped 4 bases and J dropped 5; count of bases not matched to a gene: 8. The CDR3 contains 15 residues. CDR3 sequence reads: CASSADGTGHQPQHF. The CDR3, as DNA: TGCGCCAGCAGCGCGGATGGGACAGGTCATCAGCCCCAGCATTTT. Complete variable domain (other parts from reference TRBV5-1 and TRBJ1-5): KAGVTQTPRYLIKTRGQQVTLSCSPISGHRSVSWYQQTPGQGLQFLFEYFSETQRNKGNFPGRFSGRQFSNSRSEMNVSTLELGDSALYLCASSADGTGHQPQHFGDGTRLSIL.

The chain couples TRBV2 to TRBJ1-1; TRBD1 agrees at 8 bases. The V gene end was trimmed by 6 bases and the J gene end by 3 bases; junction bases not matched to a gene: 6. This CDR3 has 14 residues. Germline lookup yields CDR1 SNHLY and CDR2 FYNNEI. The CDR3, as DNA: TGTGCCAGCAGCCCGACAGGGGTGGACACTGAAGCTTTCTTT. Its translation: CASSPTGVDTEAFF. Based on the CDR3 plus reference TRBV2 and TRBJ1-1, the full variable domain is EPEVTQTPSHQVTQMGQEVILRCVPISNHLYFYWYRQILGQKVEFLVSFYNNEISEKSEIFDDQFSVERPDGSNFTLKIRSTKLEDSAMYFCASSPTGVDTEAFFGQGTRLTVV.

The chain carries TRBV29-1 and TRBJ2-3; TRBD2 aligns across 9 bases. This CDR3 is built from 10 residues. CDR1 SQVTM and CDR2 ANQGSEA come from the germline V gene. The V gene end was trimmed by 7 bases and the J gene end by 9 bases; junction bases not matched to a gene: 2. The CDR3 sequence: CSAGTSTQYF. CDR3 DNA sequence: TGCAGCGCAGGGACTAGCACGCAGTATTTT.